Listed here are 30 T cell receptor beta chains from one sample, sequenced in a study of T cells in Graves' hyperthyroidism and ophthalmopathy. TCR beta CDR3 regions were amplified from RNA. In the first-round RT-PCR of the TCR CDR3, the HTBI primer set was used. MiXCR was run by TCRdb on the multiplex PCR reads, yielding one entry per CDR3 protein. The sample lists roughly 520,000 distinct CDR3 sequences; roughly 25% were seen once. The sample taken for sequencing was blood. All receptors derive from a woman aged 25 to 39 with Graves' ophthalmopathy.

This clonotype was seen more than once but under ten times. A junction end diverges from the germline sequence, so it may reflect a read error. The genes are TRBV2 and TRBJ1-2; D is ambiguous. This CDR3 has 13 residues. Germline loops: CDR1 SNHLY, CDR2 FYNNEI. The CDR3 loop reads CASSEGPSAGYTF. The CDR3 region has the DNA TGTGCCAGCAGCGAAGGGCCTTCGGCTGGCTACACCTTC.

There are many counts of this clonotype. This chain links TRBV7-9 with TRBJ1-6; D is unclear. V gave up 5 bases and J gave up 5 bases, with 10 bases separating them. The CDR3 length is 14 residues. Germline-derived CDR1 and CDR2 are SEHNR and FQNEAQ (reference sequence). CDR3: CASSQGGNNSPLHF. Here the CDR3 DNA reads TGTGCCAGCAGCCAAGGAGGGAATAATTCACCCCTCCACTTT.

In this sample, this clonotype turned up many times. The chain employs TRBV19 and TRBJ2-7; D not certain. Per germline, CDR1 LNHDA and CDR2 SQIVND (reference sequence). This CDR3 has 14 residues. The V end lost 3 bases, the J end lost 2 bases, and 11 bases lay between the germline ends. The CDR3 here is CASSIKAGTYEQYF. CDR3 DNA sequence: TGTGCCAGTAGTATTAAGGCAGGAACCTACGAGCAGTACTTC.

This clonotype was detected many times. The chain employs TRBV12-3 or TRBV12-4 and TRBJ1-5, with D perhaps TRBD1 (6 bases). The CDR3 extends over 20 amino acids. V was trimmed by 3 bases and J by 6 bases, leaving 30 bases between them. In DNA, the CDR3 is TGTGCCAGCAGTTTTCTAGGAAGGGTGAGTTTCAACAGGGAAGTTCAGCCCCAGCATTTT. It is translated as CASSFLGRVSFNREVQPQHF.

This clonotype was seen many times. The chain carries TRBV2 and TRBJ1-5; 7 bases are a match to TRBD1. This CDR3 is built from 14 residues. Germline loops: CDR1 SNHLY, CDR2 FYNNEI. Trimming took 6 bases from V and 3 from J; bases not matched to a gene: 5. The CDR3 sequence is CASSLGTDNQPQHF. In DNA, the CDR3 is TGTGCCAGCAGCCTAGGGACAGACAATCAGCCCCAGCATTTT.

This clonotype was picked up many times. At one boundary the junction diverges from the germline segment, which might be a read error. The chain employs TRBV7-3 and TRBJ1-3, with 7 positions matching TRBD1. Germline V gene lookup returns CDR1 SGHTA and CDR2 FQGTGA. There are 20 residues in the CDR3. In nucleotides, the CDR3 is TGTGCCAGCAGCATAACGACAGGGTCTATACCCTACTTTTCTGGAAACACCATATATTTT. Its protein product is CASSITTGSIPYFSGNTIYF.

J is TRBJ1-1 and V is TRBV6-1; possibly TRBD1 for D (5 bases). CDR1 and CDR2 (germline): MNHNS, SASEGT. V lost 7 bases, J lost 4 bases, and 19 bases lay in between. CDR3 size: 15 residues. The CDR3 is CASTADGAAGTEAFF. CDR3 in DNA: TGTGCCAGCACCGCGGACGGGGCCGCGGGCACTGAAGCTTTCTTT.

The J gene is TRBJ1-1, the V gene TRBV5-1; maybe TRBD1 (6 bases). V was trimmed by 4 bases and J by 7 bases, leaving 23 bases between them. The length of the CDR3 is 16 residues. Germline loops: CDR1 SGHRS, CDR2 YFSETQ. CDR3 nucleotide sequence: TGCGCCAGCAGCCCCGGGGGGCGGACTCAGGGAGGTGAAGCTTTCTTT. Translated: CASSPGGRTQGGEAFF.

The CDR3 reads CSAREGALRSGLRETQYF. The CDR3 DNA follows: TGCAGTGCTAGAGAGGGAGCGCTCCGGTCGGGTTTACGGGAGACCCAGTACTTC. V gene TRBV20-1 combines with J gene TRBJ2-5, with TRBD2 as a possible D gene (5 bases). V was cut by 0 bases and J by 5 bases, with 25 bases left in between. The germline CDR1 and CDR2 sequences are DFQATT and SNEGSKA (reference sequence). This CDR3 contains 18 residues.

The chain is built from TRBV12-3 or TRBV12-4 and TRBJ1-2, with unresolved D. The CDR3 spans 16 residues. Trimming stripped 8 bases from V and 4 bases from J, with 23 bases between. CDR3 DNA sequence: TGTGCCAGCTCACCCGAAACCCTTCTTAGGACCTATGGCTACACCTTC. This codes for CASSPETLLRTYGYTF.

V is TRBV18 and J is TRBJ2-5, with TRBD1 matching over 9 bases. This CDR3 spans 20 amino acids. The J segment lost 7 bases and the V segment lost 4 bases, leaving 25 bases of the junction unmatched. CDR1 KGHSH and CDR2 LQKENI come from the germline V gene. The DNA for the CDR3 is TGTGCCAGCTCACGATTCCACCCGGATGACCGGGACAGGGTTGGATTGACCCAGTACTTC. Amino acid sequence: CASSRFHPDDRDRVGLTQYF.

The gene calls are TRBV6-2 or TRBV6-3 and TRBJ1-2, with D possibly matching TRBD1 (5 bases). Germline V CDR1 and CDR2: MNHEY, SVGEGT. CDR3 length: 16 residues. Trimming took 6 bases from V and 4 from J, leaving 21 bases between them. The CDR3 DNA sequence: TGTGCCAGCAGGGGGACTGCTCGGGGCCCTACCTATGGCTACACCTTC. Translating gives CASRGTARGPTYGYTF.

This clonotype was seen repeatedly, ten times or more. The chain carries TRBV28 and TRBJ2-4; 8 bases are shared with TRBD2. CDR1 and CDR2 (germline): MDHEN, SYDVKM. The V gene end was trimmed by 2 bases and the J gene end by 9 bases; junction bases not matched to a gene: 3. This CDR3 spans 13 amino acids. For the CDR3, the DNA is TGTGCCAGCAGTTTACGGGGGGGAAGCATTCAGTACTTC. Translating gives CASSLRGGSIQYF.

The sample holds many counts of this clonotype. The junction departs from the called germline gene at one end, perhaps through a read error. CDR3 in amino acids: CASSREVHYEQYF. Written as DNA, the CDR3 is TGTGCCAGCAGCAGAGAGGTCCACTACGAACAGTACTTC. V gene TRBV12-3 or TRBV12-4 combines with J gene TRBJ2-7; D remains ambiguous. This CDR3 is 13 amino acids long.

The chain links TRBV28 to TRBJ2-7; D may be TRBD1 (6 bases). CDR1 is MDHEN and CDR2 is SYDVKM in the germline V gene. This CDR3 comprises 15 residues. Between the trimmed V and J ends, which lost 7 bases and 1 base, there was a span of 17 bases. Here the CDR3 DNA reads TGTGCCAGCACCAACTCCGGGACACTATCCTACGAGCAGTACTTC. Its protein is CASTNSGTLSYEQYF.

The rearrangement joins TRBV19 to TRBJ2-3, with D maybe TRBD2 (7 bases). This CDR3 is built from 15 residues. V was clipped by 9 bases and J by 4 bases, with 20 bases between them. CDR1 and CDR2 (germline): LNHDA, SQIVND (reference sequence). The CDR3 loop reads CASKEGGFPADTQYF. CDR3 DNA sequence: TGTGCCAGCAAGGAGGGGGGGTTTCCAGCAGATACGCAGTATTTT. Full variable domain (missing parts from reference TRBV19 and TRBJ2-3): DGGITQSPKYLFRKEGQNVTLSCEQNLNHDAMYWYRQDPGQGLRLIYYSQIVNDFQKGDIAEGYSVSREKKESFPLTVTSAQKNPTAFYLCASKEGGFPADTQYFGPGTRLTVL.

Ten or more counts support this clonotype. V is TRBV9 and J is TRBJ2-7; tentative D call: TRBD1 (5 bases). The germline gives CDR1 SGDLS, CDR2 YYNGEE. The CDR3 sequence is 13 residues long. V was pared by 0 bases and J by 6 bases, with 10 bases between. The CDR3 loop is CASSVGGPGEQYF. The CDR3 DNA reads TGTGCCAGCAGCGTAGGGGGCCCCGGCGAGCAGTACTTC.

In its sample, this clonotype was seen a few times. Written as DNA, the CDR3 is TGTGCCAGTCGGCCTAACGGGGTCGACGAGCAGTACTTC. The encoded protein is CASRPNGVDEQYF. The chain recombines TRBV28 with TRBJ2-7; TRBD2 might be the D (5 bases). V shed 9 bases and J shed 5 bases, with 17 bases lying between them. Germline CDR1 is MDHEN and CDR2 is SYDVKM. The CDR3 spans 13 residues.

This clonotype was picked up a small number of times. The chain employs TRBV6-7 and TRBJ2-5, with D tentatively TRBD2 (6 bases). TRBV6-7 is classed as an ORF, of uncertain function. CDR3 length equals 17 residues. V lost 1 base and J 5 bases, leaving 20 bases between the germline ends. CDR3 nucleotide sequence: TGTGCCAGCAGTTACTTGCGTCGGGGAAAAGGGAGGGAGACCCAGTACTTC. Its protein is CASSYLRRGKGRETQYF.

This clonotype was picked up one time. The chain employs TRBV2 and TRBJ2-7; either TRBD1 or TRBD2 may fit D (5 bases each). V dropped 4 bases and J dropped 2 bases, with 18 bases sitting between them. This CDR3 is 16 amino acids long. Germline V gene lookup returns CDR1 SNHLY and CDR2 FYNNEI. The CDR3 sequence is CASSGGPRVGTYEQYF. Written as DNA, the CDR3 is TGTGCCAGCAGTGGGGGACCTAGGGTTGGCACCTACGAGCAGTACTTC.

This clonotype was recorded at least ten times. The rearrangement links TRBV12-3 or TRBV12-4 to TRBJ2-2; D tentatively fits TRBD1 or TRBD2 (6 bases each). This CDR3 has 14 residues. Deletions cut 11 bases from V and 0 bases from J, with 13 bases between. Here the CDR3 reads CASGGHPNTGELFF. CDR3 nucleotides: TGTGCCTCTGGGGGGCACCCGAACACCGGGGAGCTGTTTTTT.

There are many counts of this clonotype. The CDR3 DNA follows: TGTGCCATCAGTGTAGCGGGGGGCGACTACGAGCAGTACTTC. This encodes CAISVAGGDYEQYF. V gene TRBV10-3 combines with J gene TRBJ2-7; 10 nucleotides line up with TRBD2. CDR3 length equals 14 residues. Per germline, CDR1 ENHRY and CDR2 SYGVKD. The V and J ends lost 4 bases and 3 bases, in that order; junction bases with no gene match: 3.

This clonotype was observed many times. The gene calls are TRBV28 and TRBJ2-5, with D unresolved. The V gene lost 2 bases and the J gene lost 5 bases, with 12 bases spanning the gap. CDR3 length: 14 residues. Per germline, CDR1 MDHEN and CDR2 SYDVKM. CDR3 residues: CASSLQLQRETQYF. DNA for the CDR3: TGTGCCAGCAGTTTACAGCTACAGAGGGAGACCCAGTACTTC.

This clonotype came up many times. The J gene is TRBJ2-7, the V gene TRBV3-1, with TRBD2 matching over 7 bases. V was clipped by 3 bases and J by 6 bases; unmatched bases: 11. This CDR3 spans 15 amino acids. The germline CDR1 and CDR2 sequences are LGHDT and YNNKEL (reference sequence). The CDR3 region is CASSHAGLAVLEQYF. The DNA of the CDR3 is TGTGCCAGCAGCCACGCGGGGCTAGCGGTACTCGAGCAGTACTTC.

This clonotype was observed once. The chain is built from TRBV29-1 and TRBJ1-2; TRBD1 aligns across 8 bases. V lost 6 bases and J lost 8; bases outside the gene matches: 8. CDR1 and CDR2 from the germline V gene are SQVTM and ANQGSEA. The CDR3 length is 12 residues. In nucleotides, the CDR3 is TGCAGCGTCGATCAGGGGGCCAACGGCTACACCTTC. It codes for CSVDQGANGYTF.

This clonotype was observed at least ten times. The missing conserved phenylalanine or tryptophan at the end of this CDR3 makes a read error likely. The rearrangement joins TRBV20-1 to TRBJ2-7; D call uncertain. This CDR3 comprises 13 residues. V was cut by 2 bases and J by 7 bases, with 15 bases left in between. Germline V lookup: CDR1 DFQATT, CDR2 SNEGSKA (reference sequence). The CDR3 here is CSARTYPLREQYS. The CDR3 DNA reads TGCAGTGCTAGAACATATCCCCTAAGGGAGCAGTACTCC.

The chain links TRBV6-1 to TRBJ2-7; the D gene is possibly TRBD1 (5 bases). V shed 8 bases and J shed 4 bases, with 15 bases lying between them. Per the germline V gene, CDR1 is MNHNS and CDR2 is SASEGT. This CDR3 comprises 13 residues. CDR3 nucleotides: TGTGCCAGCCTCAGGGAAGTTGGATACGAGCAGTACTTC. This codes for CASLREVGYEQYF.

This clonotype was detected ten times or more. The chain couples TRBV27 to TRBJ2-7; D may be TRBD1 (6 bases). CDR1 is MNHEY, CDR2 SMNVEV, per germline (reference sequence). The CDR3 has 14 residues. The germline V and J ends were trimmed by 6 bases and 0 bases, with 12 bases remaining between them. The CDR3 DNA reads TGTGCCAGCAGGAGACAGGCGAGCTCCTACGAGCAGTACTTC. This sequence encodes CASRRQASSYEQYF.

This clonotype was recorded many times. The V call is TRBV9, the J call TRBJ1-1, with a possible D match to TRBD1 (5 bases). Germline V lookup: CDR1 SGDLS, CDR2 YYNGEE. The CDR3 covers 16 residues. The V gene lost 4 bases and the J gene lost 0 bases, with 16 bases spanning the gap. CDR3 in DNA: TGTGCCAGCAGCCCTAAAGAGACAGTGTTGAACACTGAAGCTTTCTTT. Amino acids: CASSPKETVLNTEAFF.

This clonotype was seen ten or more times. V is TRBV6-5 and J is TRBJ2-5, with D perhaps matching TRBD1 (6 bases). The CDR3 contains 13 residues. V shed 6 bases and J shed 4 bases, with 12 bases lying between them. Germline assignment: CDR1 MNHEY and CDR2 SVGAGI. CDR3 sequence (DNA): TGTGCCAGCAGGGCGGACAGTCTAGAGACCCAGTACTTC. It encodes CASRADSLETQYF.